These 22 T cell receptor beta chains were all obtained from the same sample, sequenced in a study of T cells in Graves' hyperthyroidism and ophthalmopathy. RNA transcripts were the template for amplifying TCR beta CDR3 regions. First-round RT-PCR targeting the TCR CDR3 was performed with the HTBI primer set. Using its own MiXCR run on the multiplex PCR reads, TCRdb lists one record per CDR3 protein. The sample carries 450,000 to 650,000 distinct CDR3 sequences, less than 25% recorded once. The specimen was blood. The receptors shown here come from a man between 18 and 29 years old with Graves' hyperthyroidism.

This clonotype has ten or more counts. This sequence joins TRBV19 and TRBJ1-2; 10 bases are shared with TRBD1. The CDR3 totals 15 residues. CDR1 LNHDA and CDR2 SQIVND come from the germline V gene (reference sequence). V lost 1 base to trimming and J lost 6 bases; unmatched junction nucleotides: 5. This CDR3 is CASSIAPGTGDGYTF. The CDR3 coding sequence is TGTGCCAGTAGTATAGCCCCCGGGACAGGGGATGGCTACACCTTC.

This clonotype was seen a handful of times. The DNA for the CDR3 is TGTGCCAGCAGCGACAACCGGGGCGTAGAGACCCAGTACTTC. Translation gives CASSDNRGVETQYF. The chain employs TRBV12-3 or TRBV12-4 and TRBJ2-5, with D possibly being TRBD1 or TRBD2 (5 bases each). With 6 bases removed from V and 4 bases from J, the gap between germline ends came to 15 bases. CDR3 length: 14 amino acids.

This clonotype was recorded at least ten times. This sequence joins TRBV28 and TRBJ1-2; 7 bases fit TRBD1. Germline V lookup: CDR1 MDHEN, CDR2 SYDVKM. The ends lost 11 bases at V and 6 bases at J; junction bases unmatched: 6. The CDR3 runs to 11 residues. The CDR3 region is CAAEGANGYTF. Here the CDR3 DNA reads TGTGCCGCAGAGGGGGCAAATGGCTACACCTTC.

This clonotype was found many times. This sequence joins TRBV7-8 and TRBJ1-5, with D possibly being TRBD1 (5 bases). There are 15 residues in the CDR3. Looked up from germline, CDR1 is SGHVS and CDR2 is FQNEAQ. The ends were cut back, 2 bases at V and 9 bases at J, with 17 bases in the middle. Here the CDR3 DNA reads TGTGCCAGCAGCTTAAGTGGTCAGGGAGTTTGGCCCCAGCATTTT. Translated: CASSLSGQGVWPQHF. The whole variable domain, filled in from reference TRBV7-8 and TRBJ1-5, reads GAGVSQSPRYKVAKRGQDVALRCDPISGHVSLFWYQQALGQGPEFLTYFQNEAQLDKSGLPSDRFFAERPEGSVSTLKIQRTQQEDSAVYLCASSLSGQGVWPQHFGDGTRLSIL.

This clonotype was detected many times. This rearrangement joins TRBV11-2 to TRBJ2-7, with D maybe TRBD2 (6 bases). The germline gives CDR1 SGHAT, CDR2 FQNNGV. The CDR3 is 14 residues long. Trimming took 5 bases from V and 6 from J, leaving 17 bases between them. The CDR3 DNA sequence: TGTGCCAGCAGCAGACCAGGGTTGCGGGGCGAGCAGTACTTC. It is translated as CASSRPGLRGEQYF. The full variable domain, completed using reference TRBV11-2 and TRBJ2-7, is EAGVAQSPRYKIIEKRQSVAFWCNPISGHATLYWYQQILGQGPKLLIQFQNNGVVDDSQLPKDRFSAERLKGVDSTLKIQPAKLEDSAVYLCASSRPGLRGEQYFGPGTRLTVT.

The chain has TRBV6-1 and TRBJ2-7; no firm D call. Germline V lookup: CDR1 MNHNS, CDR2 SASEGT. The CDR3 totals 13 residues. Trimming pared 6 bases from V and 2 bases from J, leaving 11 bases between. The CDR3 here is CASRSALTYEQYF. The CDR3 DNA sequence: TGTGCCAGCAGATCGGCACTCACCTACGAGCAGTACTTC.

The chain joins TRBV24-1 to TRBJ2-3, with D possibly matching TRBD1 (6 bases). The germline V gene has CDR1 KGHDR and CDR2 SFDVKD. The CDR3 contains 16 residues. Trimming took off 2 bases at V and 2 bases at J, with 13 bases between the two ends. The CDR3 DNA follows: TGTGCCACCAGTGATTCCGGGACATTGAACACAGATACGCAGTATTTT. It translates to CATSDSGTLNTDTQYF.

The chain combines TRBV6-5 with TRBJ1-1, with D hard to call. CDR1 and CDR2 from the germline V gene are MNHEY and SVGAGI. The CDR3 has 15 residues. The V end was cut by 2 bases, the J end by 4 bases, with 14 bases between. The CDR3: CASSYKTFGGTEAFF. The CDR3 DNA reads TGTGCCAGCAGTTACAAAACCTTCGGTGGCACTGAAGCTTTCTTT.

This clonotype was counted at least ten times. The chain is built from TRBV5-6 and TRBJ1-1; perhaps TRBD1 as D (5 bases). The CDR3 extends over 14 amino acids. Germline loops: CDR1 SGHDT, CDR2 YYEEEE. The V end lost 4 bases, the J end lost 1 base, and 11 bases lay between the germline ends. The CDR3 region is CASSPGRWNTEAFF. The CDR3 coding sequence is TGTGCCAGCAGCCCGGGACGGTGGAACACTGAAGCTTTCTTT.

V is TRBV18 and J is TRBJ2-5; D may correspond to TRBD1 or TRBD2 (5 bases each). Germline V gives CDR1 KGHSH, CDR2 LQKENI. V was trimmed by 3 bases and J by 5 bases, leaving 10 bases between them. The CDR3 runs to 13 residues. In nucleotides, the CDR3 is TGTGCCAGCTCACCTTTGGGGGATGAGACCCAGTACTTC. Translated, it gives CASSPLGDETQYF.

This clonotype appeared many times. This chain links TRBV7-8 with TRBJ2-7; maybe TRBD2 (6 bases). CDR1 and CDR2 (germline): SGHVS, FQNEAQ. The CDR3 totals 15 residues. The ends were cut back, 0 bases at V and 2 bases at J, with 11 bases in the middle. In DNA form, the CDR3 reads TGTGCCAGCAGCTTAGCGCGGGGATTAGCCTACGAGCAGTACTTC. It yields the protein CASSLARGLAYEQYF.

The DNA for the CDR3 is TGCAGTGCTAGAATTGCTCTAGGAAGGGACGAGCAGTACTTC. The encoded protein is CSARIALGRDEQYF. This rearrangement joins TRBV20-1 to TRBJ2-7, with D unresolved. V shed 2 bases and J shed 5 bases, with 16 bases lying between them. Germline lookup yields CDR1 DFQATT and CDR2 SNEGSKA (reference sequence). The CDR3 has 14 amino acids.

At least ten counts were recorded for this clonotype. V is TRBV27 and J is TRBJ1-6; 7 bases match TRBD1. CDR1 is MNHEY and CDR2 is SMNVEV in the germline V gene (reference sequence). Losses at the gene ends were 6 bases for V and 0 bases for J; bases not matched to a gene: 14. The CDR3 is made up of 19 amino acids. CDR3 nucleotide sequence: TGTGCCAGCAGGGAAAGGGGGCAGGCCCTAAGCTCCTATAATTCACCCCTCCACTTT. This translates into CASRERGQALSSYNSPLHF.

This clonotype was counted ten times or more. The genes are TRBV12-3 or TRBV12-4 and TRBJ2-4; TRBD2 might be the D (7 bases). The CDR3 runs to 15 residues. V was cut by 5 bases and J by 7 bases, with 18 bases left in between. The CDR3 loop reads CASSPRGRGDNIQYF. In DNA, the CDR3 is TGTGCCAGCAGTCCGCGGGGGAGGGGGGATAACATTCAGTACTTC.

This clonotype was observed a few times. The rearrangement uses TRBV6-5 and TRBJ2-5; 8 bases are shared with TRBD1. The CDR3 is 18 residues long. After removal of 2 bases from V and 4 bases from J, the junction contained 15 bases not matched to a gene. Germline CDR1 and CDR2: MNHEY and SVGAGI. The CDR3: CASSYPSPGQGMGETQYF. The CDR3 nucleotides read TGTGCCAGCAGTTACCCGTCTCCCGGACAGGGAATGGGAGAGACCCAGTACTTC.

This clonotype was counted many times. This chain uses TRBV12-3 or TRBV12-4 with TRBJ1-1, with 8 bases identical to TRBD1. The CDR3 spans 15 residues. The junction had 17 bases not matched to a gene; V was cut back by 6 bases and J by 11 bases. The CDR3 sequence: CASSSISGTGGHAFF. CDR3 bases: TGTGCCAGCAGCTCTATATCCGGGACAGGCGGACATGCTTTCTTT.

In its sample, this clonotype was seen many times. J is TRBJ2-2 and V is TRBV12-3 or TRBV12-4; D remains unclear. Trimming pared 3 bases from V and 7 bases from J, leaving 9 bases between. The length of the CDR3 is 13 residues. CDR3 in amino acids: CASSLKENGELFF. For the CDR3, the DNA is TGTGCCAGCAGTTTGAAGGAAAACGGGGAGCTGTTTTTT.

The table lists this clonotype with many counts. This chain uses TRBV2 with TRBJ2-2; no clear D gene. Trimming removed 7 bases from V and 0 bases from J, with 12 bases in between. Germline-derived CDR1 and CDR2 are SNHLY and FYNNEI. This CDR3 has 15 residues. Here the CDR3 DNA reads TGTGCCAGCAAGGTTCAAGCCGCGAACACCGGGGAGCTGTTTTTT. This encodes CASKVQAANTGELFF.

This clonotype was counted ten times or more. The chain couples TRBV6-1 to TRBJ2-7, with D possibly called TRBD1 or TRBD2 (6 bases each). The CDR3 is made up of 14 amino acids. V lost 6 bases and J lost 6, with 18 bases in between. Germline CDR1 reads MNHNS; CDR2 reads SASEGT. CDR3 in amino acids: CASSGGGIISEQYF. The CDR3 nucleotides are TGTGCCAGCAGCGGAGGGGGGATTATAAGCGAGCAGTACTTC.

This clonotype was seen a handful of times. The chain is built from TRBV20-1 and TRBJ2-2, with D possibly matching TRBD2 (6 bases). In germline, CDR1 is DFQATT, CDR2 SNEGSKA (reference sequence). The CDR3 consists of 15 residues. Trimming pared 0 bases from V and 7 bases from J, leaving 15 bases between. The CDR3 region has the DNA TGCAGTGCTAGAGATGGGGGGACCGAGGTCGGGGAGCTGTTTTTT. Translation gives CSARDGGTEVGELFF.

CDR3 DNA: TGTGCCAGCAGTCCAGGGGGGCAGCTCTACGAGCAGTACTTC. This encodes CASSPGGQLYEQYF. The rearrangement uses TRBV13 and TRBJ2-7; a possible D gene is TRBD1 (7 bases). Trimming removed 6 bases at V and 3 bases at J, with 15 bases between. CDR3 length equals 14 residues. In germline, CDR1 is PRHDT, CDR2 FYEKMQ (reference sequence).

This clonotype was counted ten times or more. The chain uses TRBV12-3 or TRBV12-4 and TRBJ1-1; no clear D gene. The CDR3 is 11 amino acids. Trimming pared 7 bases from V and 5 bases from J, leaving 8 bases between. The CDR3 nucleotides are TGTGCCAGCACCTCAAGGACTGAAGCTTTCTTT. Amino acid sequence: CASTSRTEAFF.